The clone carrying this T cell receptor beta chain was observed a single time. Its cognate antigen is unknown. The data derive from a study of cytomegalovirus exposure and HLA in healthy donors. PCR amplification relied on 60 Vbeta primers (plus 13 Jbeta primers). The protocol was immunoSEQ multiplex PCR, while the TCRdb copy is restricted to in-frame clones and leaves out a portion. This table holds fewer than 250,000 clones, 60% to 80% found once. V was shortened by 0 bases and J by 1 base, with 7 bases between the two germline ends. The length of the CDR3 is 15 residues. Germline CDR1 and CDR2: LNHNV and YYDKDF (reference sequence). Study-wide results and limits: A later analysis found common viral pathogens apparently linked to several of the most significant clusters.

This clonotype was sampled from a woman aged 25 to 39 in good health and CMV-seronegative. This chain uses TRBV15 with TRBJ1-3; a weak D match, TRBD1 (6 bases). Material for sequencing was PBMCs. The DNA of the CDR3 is TGTGCCACCAGCAGAGAAACAGGGTCTGGAAACACCATATATTTT. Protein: CATSRETGSGNTIYF.